This T cell receptor (beta chain) emerged from a study of shared clonotypes between healthy human individuals. Study-wide points: Among the subsets, naive ones generally showed larger estimated richness than memory ones. Enrolling few donors narrowed the genetic and exposure-history diversity that was represented.

In the naive CD8 group, cells lacked CD45RO and were positively selected for CCR7, so terminally differentiated effector memory CD45RA+ cells were left out. Only Caucasian adults living in Nashville, Tennessee served as donors. Germline assignment: CDR1 MGHRA and CDR2 YSYEKL. This CDR3 comprises 18 residues. V shed 2 bases and J shed 2 bases, with 22 bases lying between them. Sequencing was performed with immunoSEQ multiplex PCR; in TCRdb, only in-frame clones are kept and a portion is missing. The sample lists about 680,000 clones; 92% were seen once. Details on this clone: Its antigen is undetermined.

The sequence derives from a man under 40 in good health. Sequenced: naive CD8+ T cells sorted from blood. V is TRBV4-1 and J is TRBJ2-7; D could derive from TRBD1 or TRBD2 (5 bases each). The CDR3 protein is CASSQSPGGADITYEQYF. The CDR3 coding sequence is TGCGCCAGCAGCCAATCCCCAGGTGGAGCGGACATTACCTACGAGCAGTACTTC.